Here is one T cell receptor beta chain with its context. This entry comes from a study of cytomegalovirus exposure and HLA in healthy donors. V was clipped by 0 bases and J by 4 bases; unmatched bases: 8. Germline loops: CDR1 LGHNA, CDR2 YSLEER. This CDR3 has 18 amino acids. Primers included in the PCR were 60 Vbeta and 13 Jbeta primers. Assay: immunoSEQ multiplex PCR; the TCRdb copy retains only in-frame clones and omits some. The data show 120,000 or so clones, 78% seen once. The TCR originated in a woman aged 40 to 55 in good health and CMV-seronegative. The chain is built from TRBV4-3 and TRBJ2-3; 12 bases are a match to TRBD2. Sequencing used PBMCs. CDR3 sequence reads: CASSQDTLAGGLADTQYF. CDR3 nucleotide sequence: TGCGCCAGCAGCCAAGATACCCTAGCGGGAGGGCTGGCAGATACGCAGTATTTT.